The next 17 T cell receptor beta chains were all read from a single sample in a study of blood T cells in healthy people across ages. It was with a sample-barcoded 5' primer and a J-beta primer mix that a second PCR of about 6 to 12 cycles was run. TCRdb itself ran the 5' RACE reads through MiXCR, one entry per CDR3 protein. Of roughly 1.5 million distinct CDR3 sequences detected, approximately 42% appear once; the ten largest clones hold 4%. What was sequenced was blood. The receptors derive from a woman aged 18-30 years in good health.

This clonotype was detected only a few times. The gene calls are TRBV2 and TRBJ1-4; 7 bases are a match to TRBD1. Germline V lookup: CDR1 SNHLY, CDR2 FYNNEI. The V and J ends lost 6 bases and 8 bases, in that order; junction bases with no gene match: 9. The CDR3 extends over 14 amino acids. CDR3 sequence: CASRHRGYEEKLFF. DNA of the CDR3: TGTGCCAGCAGACACAGGGGATACGAGGAAAAACTGTTTTTT.

As to this clonotype: One end of the junction varies from germline; a read error may be responsible. The chain couples TRBV11-2 to TRBJ2-1; D gene unclear. CDR3 size: 12 residues. CDR1 SGHAT and CDR2 FQNNGV come from the germline V gene. DNA for the CDR3: TGTGCCAGCAGCTCCCTTCGCGACATGAGGTTTTTC. Protein: CASSSLRDMRFF.

This clonotype was picked up a small number of times. The chain joins TRBV20-1 to TRBJ2-1, with TRBD2 matching over 8 bases. The CDR3 is 16 residues long. In germline, CDR1 is DFQATT, CDR2 SNEGSKA (reference sequence). V trimming: 5 bases; J trimming: 1 base; junction bases outside the gene matches: 10. The chain's CDR3 is CSAFSWVAGSYNEQFF. CDR3 DNA sequence: TGCAGTGCTTTCAGCTGGGTAGCGGGGTCCTACAATGAGCAGTTCTTC.

This chain connects TRBV20-1 to TRBJ2-1; the D is unclear. The CDR3 is made up of 14 amino acids. Deletions cut 6 bases from V and 0 bases from J, with 12 bases between. Germline values: CDR1 DFQATT, CDR2 SNEGSKA (reference sequence). CDR3 region: CSAVYGSSYNEQFF. CDR3 sequence (DNA): TGCAGTGCCGTATACGGTTCCTCCTACAATGAGCAGTTCTTC.

This clonotype was picked up a small number of times. This chain uses TRBV7-9 with TRBJ1-3, with a possible D match to TRBD1 (6 bases). The CDR3 extends over 17 amino acids. CDR1 SEHNR and CDR2 FQNEAQ come from the germline V gene (reference sequence). Trimming removed 5 bases at V and 0 bases at J, with 17 bases between. The CDR3 nucleotides are TGTGCCAGCAGCCGAGGGGGGCCATTCTACTCTGGAAACACCATATATTTT. This sequence encodes CASSRGGPFYSGNTIYF.

V and J are TRBV7-3 and TRBJ2-1, with D unresolved. The V gene's germline CDR1 is SGHTA and CDR2 FQGTGA. The CDR3 contains 13 residues. V lost 1 base and J 6 bases, leaving 7 bases between the germline ends. The CDR3 reads CASSLMSPNEQFF. CDR3 in DNA: TGTGCCAGCAGCTTAATGTCACCCAATGAGCAGTTCTTC. The variable domain in full, completed from reference TRBV7-3 and TRBJ2-1, reads GAGVSQTPSNKVTEKGKYVELRCDPISGHTALYWYRQSLGQGPEFLIYFQGTGAADDSGLPNDRFFAVRPEGSVSTLKIQRTERGDSAVYLCASSLMSPNEQFFGPGTRLTVL.

This chain uses TRBV9 with TRBJ2-1; D possibly corresponds to TRBD1 (6 bases). Germline CDR1 and CDR2: SGDLS and YYNGEE. This CDR3 region has 14 residues. V was pared by 4 bases and J by 5 bases, with 13 bases between. The CDR3 bases are TGTGCCAGCAGCCTGGGGCGGACAGACAATGAGCAGTTCTTC. It codes for CASSLGRTDNEQFF.

CDR3 nucleotides: TGCAGTGCTAGAGATCCGGGGGGCTCACCCCTCCACTTT. It translates to CSARDPGGSPLHF. The rearrangement uses TRBV20-1 and TRBJ1-6; maybe TRBD1 (6 bases). The V and J ends lost 0 bases and 10 bases respectively, with 10 bases between them. Germline lookup yields CDR1 DFQATT and CDR2 SNEGSKA (reference sequence). The CDR3 loop spans 13 amino acids.

There are many counts of this clonotype. The rearrangement uses TRBV28 and TRBJ2-3; TRBD1 agrees at 12 bases. Germline V CDR1 and CDR2: MDHEN, SYDVKM. The CDR3 contains 16 residues. Trimming took 5 bases from V and 5 from J; bases not matched to a gene: 8. CDR3 amino acids: CASSEPGQGAVDTQYF. The CDR3 DNA is TGTGCCAGCAGTGAGCCGGGACAGGGGGCGGTAGATACGCAGTATTTT.

The CDR3 DNA reads TGCAGCGGTGTTTCGACAGGGGTCTACGAGCAGTACTTC. It codes for CSGVSTGVYEQYF. J is TRBJ2-7 and V is TRBV29-1, with TRBD1 matching 8 bases. V trimming: 7 bases; J trimming: 3 bases; junction bases outside the gene matches: 8. There are 13 residues in the CDR3. Germline V CDR1 and CDR2: SQVTM, ANQGSEA.

The genes are TRBV15 and TRBJ2-5; 10 bases are a match to TRBD2. Germline CDR1 is LNHNV and CDR2 is YYDKDF (reference sequence). With V trimmed by 5 bases and J by 11 bases, 14 bases remained unmatched. This CDR3 spans 15 amino acids. The CDR3 DNA reads TGTGCCACCAGCGTTCCTAGCGGGGGTTACAATGAGCAGTACTTC. Encoded protein: CATSVPSGGYNEQYF.

The CDR3 DNA is TGTGCCAGCAGCGTAGGAGCGTCAAACGTGGGCTTGGGATACAATGAGCAGTACTTC. Translated, it gives CASSVGASNVGLGYNEQYF. The V call is TRBV9, the J call TRBJ2-1, with no clear D. Near its end, the DNA agrees better with TRBJ2-7, so the J call may be wrong. CDR1 is SGDLS and CDR2 is YYNGEE in the germline V gene. CDR3 size: 19 residues.

As to this clonotype: This could be a read error, since a much larger clone is one nucleotide away. This chain joins TRBV12-3 or TRBV12-4 and TRBJ2-5; the D is unclear. This CDR3 region has 14 residues. CDR3 sequence: CASSLMSNQGTQYF. CDR3 bases: TGTGCCAGCAGTTTGATGTCTAACCAAGGGACCCAGTACTTC.

This clonotype was detected many times. This chain joins TRBV7-9 and TRBJ2-3; perhaps TRBD1 as D (6 bases). The CDR3 totals 16 residues. V lost 3 bases and J lost 3, with 16 bases in between. Germline loops: CDR1 SEHNR, CDR2 FQNEAQ (reference sequence). CDR3 nucleotide sequence: TGTGCCAGCAGCTTCTCCACAGGGATGAGGACAGATACGCAGTATTTT. Amino acids: CASSFSTGMRTDTQYF.

V usage is TRBV6-1 and J usage is TRBJ1-5; perhaps TRBD1 as D (5 bases). The CDR3 runs 16 residues. CDR1 and CDR2 from the germline V gene are MNHNS and SASEGT. Trimming removed 3 bases from V and 0 bases from J, with 12 bases in between. The CDR3 is CASSDPGTISNQPQHF. The CDR3 DNA reads as TGTGCCAGCAGTGACCCCGGGACTATTAGCAATCAGCCCCAGCATTTT.

This clonotype was seen more than once but under ten times. The chain is built from TRBV20-1 and TRBJ1-2; TRBD1 aligns across 7 bases. The CDR3 consists of 10 residues. V shed 7 bases and J 8 bases; nucleotides not matched to a gene: 4. Germline-derived CDR1 and CDR2 are DFQATT and SNEGSKA (reference sequence). For the CDR3, the DNA is TGCAGTGTGACAGGGCTAGGCTACACCTTC. Its translation: CSVTGLGYTF.

J is TRBJ2-2 and V is TRBV24-1, with TRBD1 identical over 7 bases. The V gene's germline CDR1 is KGHDR and CDR2 SFDVKD. The CDR3 sequence is 13 residues long. J was trimmed by 6 bases and V by 6 bases; bases with no gene match: 3. CDR3 coding DNA: TGTGCCACCAGTACTAGGGGGCCCGGGGAGCTGTTTTTT. Its protein is CATSTRGPGELFF.